The 16 T cell receptor beta chains reported below all come from one sample, sequenced in a study of blood T cells in healthy people across ages. A second roughly 6 to 11 cycle PCR used barcoded and J-beta primers. TCRdb passed the 5' RACE reads through MiXCR, listing each CDR3 protein once. There are some 640,000 distinct CDR3 sequences in the sample; roughly 30% occur only once, and roughly 14% lies in the top ten. The sequencing input was blood. These receptors were obtained from a woman older than 75 in good health.

Concerning this clonotype: With a much larger clone just one base away, this may be a read error. The V and J genes are TRBV20-1 and TRBJ2-3; 8 nucleotides agree with TRBD2. After removal of 6 bases from V and 4 bases from J, the junction contained 18 bases not matched to a gene. The CDR3 consists of 17 residues. From germline, CDR1 is DFQATT and CDR2 SNEGSKA (reference sequence). CDR3 in amino acids: CSALGLVGVRVSDTQYF. CDR3 in DNA: TGCAGTGCCCTGGGACTAGTGGGGGTCAGGGTCTCAGATACGCAGTATTTT.

This clonotype was recorded at least ten times. The rearrangement joins TRBV12-3 or TRBV12-4 to TRBJ2-5; D is unclear. This CDR3 region has 14 residues. V lost 2 bases and J lost 5, with 12 bases in between. The CDR3 sequence is CASSLSGLGETQYF. CDR3 nucleotides: TGTGCCAGCAGTTTAAGTGGGCTGGGGGAGACCCAGTACTTC.

The table lists this clonotype with a few counts. Since a much larger clone is just one base distant, this may be a read error. The genes are TRBV4-1 and TRBJ2-3; TRBD2 agrees at 8 bases. Germline CDR1 MGHRA, CDR2 YSYEKL. This CDR3 is 17 amino acids long. Trimming at V came to 0 bases and at J to 5 bases, leaving 10 bases not matched to a gene. For the CDR3, the DNA is TGCGCCAGCAGCCAAGATTCTCAGCGGGGGAGGGGAGATACGCAGTATTTT. As protein: CASSQDSQRGRGDTQYF.

This clonotype has at least ten counts. This chain connects TRBV6-5 to TRBJ2-1; perhaps TRBD1 as D (5 bases). Looked up from germline, CDR1 is MNHEY and CDR2 is SVGAGI. Trimming pared 2 bases from V and 2 bases from J, leaving 22 bases between. This CDR3 is 19 amino acids long. The CDR3 DNA reads as TGTGCCAGCAGTTACCTCCCACCGACAGTCGCCAAAGCCTACAATGAGCAGTTCTTC. Its translation is CASSYLPPTVAKAYNEQFF.

This clonotype was seen many times. V gene TRBV20-1 combines with J gene TRBJ2-1, with 7 positions matching TRBD2. There are 14 residues in the CDR3. Unmatched junction bases numbered 10, after V lost 1 base and J lost 10 bases. Germline CDR1 reads DFQATT; CDR2 reads SNEGSKA (reference sequence). The CDR3 nucleotides read TGCAGTGCTAGAGGTGACCGGGGGGTTAAAGAGCAGTTCTTC. This translates into CSARGDRGVKEQFF.

This clonotype has a count of ten or more. The chain couples TRBV5-1 to TRBJ2-1; no firm D call. The CDR3 is made up of 16 amino acids. The ends were cut back, 1 base at V and 9 bases at J, with 20 bases in the middle. Germline CDR1 reads SGHRS; CDR2 reads YFSETQ. The CDR3: CASSLSQLLIPGEQFF. CDR3 DNA: TGCGCCAGCAGCTTGTCCCAGCTGCTTATCCCTGGTGAGCAGTTCTTC.

Worth noting for this clonotype: A read error may produce the germline difference seen at one junction end. The chain employs TRBV7-2 and TRBJ1-2; D gene unclear. Germline loops: CDR1 SGHTA, CDR2 FQGNSA. The CDR3 covers 15 residues. This CDR3 is CAGSLSGSTNYGYTF. The CDR3 DNA is TGTGCCGGCAGCTTATCCGGGTCCACTAACTATGGCTACACCTTC.

In its sample, this clonotype was seen many times. This chain connects TRBV5-1 to TRBJ2-7; 10 bases are a match to TRBD1. CDR3 length: 14 amino acids. The junction had 6 bases not matched to a gene; V was cut back by 7 bases and J by 2 bases. Germline values: CDR1 SGHRS, CDR2 YFSETQ. In DNA, the CDR3 is TGCGCCAGCTCGCGGACAGGGGGAGCCTACGAGCAGTACTTC. Its protein is CASSRTGGAYEQYF.

The chain is built from TRBV2 and TRBJ1-3; D is uncertain. The CDR3 loop spans 15 amino acids. V was shortened by 4 bases and J by 0 bases, with 10 bases between the two germline ends. Germline CDR1 reads SNHLY; CDR2 reads FYNNEI. The DNA for the CDR3 is TGTGCCAGCAGTGTAGGCTCAGCCTCTGGAAACACCATATATTTT. It yields the protein CASSVGSASGNTIYF.

This clonotype occurred a few times. The chain links TRBV15 to TRBJ1-2; D remains unclear. The CDR3 has 13 residues. V gave up 0 bases and J gave up 6 bases, with 8 bases separating them. CDR1 and CDR2 from the germline V gene are LNHNV and YYDKDF (reference sequence). DNA of the CDR3: TGTGCCACCAGCAGAGATCGTCCAGATGGCTACACCTTC. It encodes CATSRDRPDGYTF.

This clonotype was seen only a few times. A much bigger clone sits one base away, suggesting this may be a read error. The V gene is TRBV7-2, the J gene TRBJ2-7; TRBD1 matches at 10 bases. The germline V gene has CDR1 SGHTA and CDR2 FQGNSA. This CDR3 is built from 15 residues. This CDR3 reads CASSPRTGGSYEQYF. The DNA for the CDR3 is TGCGCCAGCAGCCCCCGGACAGGGGGGAGCTACGAGCAGTACTTC. Looking up the rest from reference TRBV7-2 and TRBJ2-7 gives the full variable domain: GAGVSQSPSNKVTEKGKDVELRCDPISGHTALYWYRQSLGQGLEFLIYFQGNSAPDKSGLPSDRFSAERTGGSVSTLTIQRTQQEDSAVYLCASSPRTGGSYEQYFGPGTRLTVT.

In the case of this clonotype: Mismatch with germline at one junction end may stem from a read error. This chain uses TRBV7-2 with TRBJ2-2; possibly TRBD1 or TRBD2 for D (6 bases each). This CDR3 contains 14 residues. Germline CDR1 SGHTA, CDR2 FQGNSA. This CDR3 is CAGSLGGYTGELFF. CDR3 nucleotides: TGTGCCGGCAGCCTAGGGGGGTACACCGGGGAGCTGTTTTTT.

This clonotype was observed a handful of times. The chain carries TRBV5-1 and TRBJ1-1; no definite D call. The CDR3 length is 16 residues. Germline assignment: CDR1 SGHRS and CDR2 YFSETQ. V gave up 5 bases and J gave up 1 base, with 18 bases separating them. The CDR3, as DNA: TGCGCCAGCAGACCTGACGGGCTGTCTAAGAACACTGAAGCTTTCTTT. As protein: CASRPDGLSKNTEAFF.

This sequence joins TRBV18 and TRBJ2-5; D is possibly TRBD1 (5 bases). The CDR3 spans 15 residues. V dropped 2 bases and J dropped 2 bases, with 12 bases sitting between them. Germline lookup yields CDR1 KGHSH and CDR2 LQKENI. This CDR3 is CASSPIGAGQETQYF. The DNA for the CDR3 is TGTGCCAGCTCACCAATCGGCGCAGGGCAAGAGACCCAGTACTTC.

This clonotype was seen repeatedly, ten times or more. The rearrangement links TRBV5-4 to TRBJ2-5; tentatively, D is TRBD1 (6 bases). From germline, CDR1 is SGHNT and CDR2 YYREEE (reference sequence). The CDR3 has 16 residues. With 3 bases removed from V and 1 base from J, the gap between germline ends came to 16 bases. The CDR3 DNA is TGTGCCAGCAGCTCAAAAGGGGGACCTCTCCAAGAGACCCAGTACTTC. Translating it yields CASSSKGGPLQETQYF. Supplemented by reference TRBV5-4 and TRBJ2-5, the full variable domain reads ETGVTQSPTHLIKTRGQQVTLRCSSQSGHNTVSWYQQALGQGPQFIFQYYREEENGRGNFPPRFSGLQFPNYSSELNVNALELDDSALYLCASSSKGGPLQETQYFGPGTRLLVL.

The sample holds many counts of this clonotype. The rearrangement uses TRBV12-3 or TRBV12-4 and TRBJ2-1; D is unclear. V lost 2 bases to trimming and J lost 8 bases, with 16 bases between them. This CDR3 comprises 15 residues. CDR3 DNA: TGTGCCAGCAGTTTAACCGGCGGACCCTCTGATGAGCAGTTCTTC. Protein sequence: CASSLTGGPSDEQFF.